What follows are 21 T cell receptor beta chains derived from one specimen sequenced in a study of response to subunit inactivated influenza vaccine. TCRdb ran MiXCR on the RT-PCR reads and lists one entry per CDR3 protein. The sample lists approximately 500,000 distinct CDR3 sequences; under 15% were seen once. Sequenced material: PBMCs from blood, taken roughly 6 weeks after vaccination. Receptor source: a man over 45 who received an inactivated influenza vaccine.

This clonotype was counted ten times or more. This chain joins TRBV12-3 or TRBV12-4 and TRBJ1-3, with D uncertain. Trimming took 6 bases from V and 0 from J, leaving 6 bases between them. The CDR3 contains 13 residues. DNA of the CDR3: TGTGCCAGCAGCACCAACTCTGGAAACACCATATATTTT. Encoded protein: CASSTNSGNTIYF.

This clonotype was seen only a few times. The genes are TRBV12-3 or TRBV12-4 and TRBJ1-2; 7 bases are shared with TRBD1. V shed 6 bases and J 7 bases; nucleotides not matched to a gene: 8. CDR3 length: 13 amino acids. The CDR3 DNA reads TGTGCCAGCAGCAGGGGGGGGGCATTTGGCTACACCTTC. Translation: CASSRGGAFGYTF.

Ten or more counts support this clonotype. The rearrangement uses TRBV6-5 and TRBJ2-3; D is ambiguous. From germline, CDR1 is MNHEY and CDR2 SVGAGI. Between the trimmed V and J ends, which lost 0 bases and 4 bases, there was a span of 8 bases. The CDR3 has 14 residues. The CDR3: CASSYSTSPDTQYF. CDR3 DNA sequence: TGTGCCAGCAGTTACTCGACCAGTCCAGATACGCAGTATTTT.

This clonotype was seen many times. The chain joins TRBV20-1 to TRBJ2-4; 7 bases align to TRBD1. The CDR3 consists of 15 residues. V was clipped by 0 bases and J by 1 base; unmatched bases: 3. Germline V CDR1 and CDR2: DFQATT, SNEGSKA (reference sequence). CDR3 nucleotides: TGCAGTGCTAGAGACGGACAGGTCGCCAAAAACATTCAGTACTTC. Amino acids: CSARDGQVAKNIQYF.

This clonotype was seen repeatedly, ten times or more. CDR3 region: CAISENRLSSGRKDLNTGELFF. CDR3 sequence (DNA): TGTGCCATCAGTGAGAACCGCCTGTCTAGCGGGAGGAAAGACCTGAACACCGGGGAGCTGTTTTTT. The chain recombines TRBV10-3 with TRBJ2-2; the match to TRBD2 covers 11 bases. Per germline, CDR1 ENHRY and CDR2 SYGVKD. J lost 1 base, V lost 2 bases, and 18 bases had no gene match. The CDR3 length is 22 residues.

This clonotype appeared a few times. The rearrangement uses TRBV28 and TRBJ2-7, with TRBD2 matching 12 bases. The V gene end was trimmed by 6 bases and the J gene end by 4 bases; junction bases not matched to a gene: 10. Germline V lookup: CDR1 MDHEN, CDR2 SYDVKM. CDR3 length: 16 residues. DNA for the CDR3: TGTGCCAGCAGGGCTGGGGGACTAGCGGGCCAATACGAGCAGTACTTC. It specifies CASRAGGLAGQYEQYF.

The rearrangement joins TRBV5-1 to TRBJ1-5, with D possibly matching TRBD1 (5 bases). The CDR3 contains 14 residues. The germline V gene encodes CDR1 SGHRS and CDR2 YFSETQ. Trimming removed 0 bases at V and 8 bases at J, with 12 bases between. CDR3 protein: CASSLAPGTEPQHF. CDR3 nucleotide sequence: TGCGCCAGCAGCTTGGCCCCAGGGACCGAGCCCCAGCATTTT.

V is TRBV5-1 and J is TRBJ2-2; 7 bases agree with TRBD1. The germline V gene encodes CDR1 SGHRS and CDR2 YFSETQ. The V and J ends lost 0 bases and 5 bases, in that order; junction bases with no gene match: 16. CDR3 length: 19 amino acids. The CDR3 is CASSLDARQGPMSTGELFF. For the CDR3, the DNA is TGCGCCAGCAGCTTGGATGCACGACAGGGACCAATGTCGACCGGGGAGCTGTTTTTT.

At least ten counts were recorded for this clonotype. V and J are TRBV5-1 and TRBJ2-1, with TRBD2 matching over 13 bases. This CDR3 is 14 amino acids long. Looked up from germline, CDR1 is SGHRS and CDR2 is YFSETQ. Trimming took 4 bases from V and 9 from J; bases not matched to a gene: 4. Here the CDR3 reads CASSQGTSGIEQFF. In nucleotides, the CDR3 is TGCGCCAGCAGCCAAGGGACTAGCGGGATTGAGCAGTTCTTC.

This clonotype was detected a few times. The V call is TRBV20-1, the J call TRBJ2-3, with D possibly matching TRBD2 (6 bases). CDR1 and CDR2 (germline): DFQATT, SNEGSKA (reference sequence). This CDR3 has 14 amino acids. V dropped 3 bases and J dropped 2 bases, with 12 bases sitting between them. The CDR3 region has the DNA TGCAGTGCTAGCGACGGGGGAATCACAGATACGCAGTATTTT. Translation gives CSASDGGITDTQYF.

This clonotype was observed a handful of times. V usage is TRBV6-1 and J usage is TRBJ2-1, with 9 nucleotides matching TRBD2. Trimming at V came to 7 bases and at J to 8 bases, leaving 15 bases not matched to a gene. Germline V lookup: CDR1 MNHNS, CDR2 SASEGT. CDR3 length: 16 residues. Here the CDR3 DNA reads TGTGCCAGCATCTTGCCTAGCGGGACACGGGGCGATGAGCAGTTCTTC. Residues: CASILPSGTRGDEQFF.

The chain has TRBV12-3 or TRBV12-4 and TRBJ1-5; 8 bases map to TRBD1. This CDR3 spans 14 amino acids. V lost 6 bases and J lost 6; bases outside the gene matches: 7. Here the CDR3 reads CASSPTGAGQPQHF. The CDR3 DNA is TGTGCCAGCAGCCCGACAGGGGCCGGTCAGCCCCAGCATTTT.

V usage is TRBV5-1 and J usage is TRBJ2-3, with D perhaps TRBD2 (5 bases). The CDR3 is 16 residues long. With 2 bases removed from V and 3 bases from J, the gap between germline ends came to 16 bases. Germline lookup yields CDR1 SGHRS and CDR2 YFSETQ. CDR3 loop: CASSFFRDQATDTQYF. In DNA, the CDR3 is TGCGCCAGCAGCTTTTTCCGGGATCAGGCTACAGATACGCAGTATTTT. Combining the CDR3 with reference TRBV5-1 and TRBJ2-3 gives the whole variable domain KAGVTQTPRYLIKTRGQQVTLSCSPISGHRSVSWYQQTPGQGLQFLFEYFSETQRNKGNFPGRFSGRQFSNSRSEMNVSTLELGDSALYLCASSFFRDQATDTQYFGPGTRLTVL.

The sample holds a few counts of this clonotype. This chain connects TRBV29-1 to TRBJ1-2; the D gene is possibly TRBD1 (5 bases). The V gene lost 2 bases and the J gene lost 4 bases, with 11 bases spanning the gap. Germline assignment: CDR1 SQVTM and CDR2 ANQGSEA. This CDR3 comprises 13 residues. CDR3: CSVEWGSSYGYTF. CDR3 DNA sequence: TGCAGCGTTGAATGGGGGAGTAGCTATGGCTACACCTTC.

This clonotype was recorded a few times. This rearrangement joins TRBV4-2 to TRBJ1-6; perhaps TRBD1 as D (5 bases). Germline CDR1 is LGHNA and CDR2 is YNFKEQ. This CDR3 contains 16 residues. Trimming stripped 0 bases from V and 5 bases from J, with 11 bases between. The CDR3 sequence: CASSQDRAGNNSPLHF. The CDR3 DNA reads TGTGCCAGCAGCCAAGATCGAGCAGGGAATAATTCACCCCTCCACTTT.

In its sample, this clonotype was seen a few times. J is TRBJ2-5 and V is TRBV11-2, with D uncertain. V shed 4 bases and J shed 2 bases, with 11 bases lying between them. This CDR3 comprises 14 residues. Germline CDR1 and CDR2: SGHAT and FQNNGV. The CDR3 nucleotides read TGTGCCAGCAGCTCCCAGACCCGGCAAGAGACCCAGTACTTC. The encoded protein is CASSSQTRQETQYF.

This clonotype was detected a few times. This sequence joins TRBV29-1 and TRBJ2-6; D possibly corresponds to TRBD1 (5 bases). Per the germline V gene, CDR1 is SQVTM and CDR2 is ANQGSEA. This CDR3 contains 15 residues. The V end lost 2 bases, the J end lost 0 bases, and 8 bases lay between the germline ends. The CDR3 loop reads CSVEKGSSGANVLTF. In nucleotides, the CDR3 is TGCAGCGTTGAAAAGGGGTCCTCTGGGGCCAACGTCCTGACTTTC.

This chain joins TRBV7-9 and TRBJ2-1; TRBD1 might be the D (5 bases). Germline V CDR1 and CDR2: SEHNR, FQNEAQ (reference sequence). V was shortened by 8 bases and J by 2 bases, with 13 bases between the two germline ends. The CDR3 is 14 residues long. DNA of the CDR3: TGTGCCAGCGGGGCGGAGCTCACCTACAATGAGCAGTTCTTC. Its translation is CASGAELTYNEQFF. Variable domain in full (rest from reference TRBV7-9 and TRBJ2-1): DTGVSQNPRHKITKRGQNVTFRCDPISEHNRLYWYRQTLGQGPEFLTYFQNEAQLEKSRLLSDRFSAERPKGSFSTLEIQRTEQGDSAMYLCASGAELTYNEQFFGPGTRLTVL.

This clonotype was observed many times. The chain couples TRBV20-1 to TRBJ2-3; 10 nucleotides agree with TRBD2. Germline V gene sequence: CDR1 DFQATT, CDR2 SNEGSKA (reference sequence). This CDR3 has 15 residues. V dropped 3 bases and J dropped 2; count of bases not matched to a gene: 5. The CDR3 loop reads CSASATSGNTDTQYF. In DNA, the CDR3 is TGCAGTGCTAGCGCCACTAGCGGGAACACAGATACGCAGTATTTT.

In regard to this clonotype: A much larger clone sits a single nucleotide away, making a read error possible. This chain connects TRBV6-5 to TRBJ1-4, with D possibly TRBD1 on 6 matching bases. The CDR3 is made up of 14 amino acids. Germline CDR1 reads MNHEY; CDR2 reads SVGAGI. As DNA, the CDR3 is TGTGCCAGCAGTTACCAGGGGAGTCGCGAAAAACTGATTTTT. It translates to CASSYQGSREKLIF.

This clonotype was detected a few times. CDR3: CASSYSSAGAWTDTQYF. Written as DNA, the CDR3 is TGTGCCAGCAGTTACTCGTCGGCGGGAGCGTGGACAGATACGCAGTATTTT. The chain joins TRBV6-2 or TRBV6-3 to TRBJ2-3; TRBD2 matches 7 bases. Per the germline V gene, CDR1 is MNHEY and CDR2 is SVGEGT. V lost 0 bases to trimming and J lost 3 bases; unmatched junction nucleotides: 9. This CDR3 contains 17 residues.